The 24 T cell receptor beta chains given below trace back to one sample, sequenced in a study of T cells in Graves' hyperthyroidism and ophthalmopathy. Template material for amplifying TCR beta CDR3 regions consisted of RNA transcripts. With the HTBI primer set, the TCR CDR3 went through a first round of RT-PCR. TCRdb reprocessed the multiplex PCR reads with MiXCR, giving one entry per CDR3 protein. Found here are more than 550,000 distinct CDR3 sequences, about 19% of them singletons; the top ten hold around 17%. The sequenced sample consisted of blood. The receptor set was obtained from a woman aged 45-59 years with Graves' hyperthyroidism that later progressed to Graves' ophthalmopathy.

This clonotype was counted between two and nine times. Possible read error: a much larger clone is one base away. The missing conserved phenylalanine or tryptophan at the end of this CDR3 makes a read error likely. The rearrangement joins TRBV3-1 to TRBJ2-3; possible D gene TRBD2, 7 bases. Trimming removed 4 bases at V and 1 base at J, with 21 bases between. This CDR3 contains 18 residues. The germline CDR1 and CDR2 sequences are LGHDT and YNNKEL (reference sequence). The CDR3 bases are TGTGCCAGCAGCCCCACAAATGGGGCGGGGGCCCGCACAGATACGCAGTATCTT. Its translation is CASSPTNGAGARTDTQYL.

CDR3 sequence: CASSERTGGKLFF. The CDR3 nucleotides read TGTGCCAGCAGCGAAAGGACAGGAGGAAAACTGTTTTTT. The rearrangement joins TRBV7-8 to TRBJ1-4; 7 bases agree with TRBD1. The CDR3 has 13 residues. The V gene's germline CDR1 is SGHVS and CDR2 FQNEAQ. J lost 10 bases, V lost 5 bases, and 7 bases had no gene match.

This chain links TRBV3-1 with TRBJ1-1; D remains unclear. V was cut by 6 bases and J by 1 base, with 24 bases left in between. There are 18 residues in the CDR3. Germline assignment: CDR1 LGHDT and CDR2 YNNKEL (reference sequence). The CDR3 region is CASRQTLGVAMTNTEAFF. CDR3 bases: TGTGCCAGCAGACAGACGTTGGGCGTCGCCATGACGAACACTGAAGCTTTCTTT.

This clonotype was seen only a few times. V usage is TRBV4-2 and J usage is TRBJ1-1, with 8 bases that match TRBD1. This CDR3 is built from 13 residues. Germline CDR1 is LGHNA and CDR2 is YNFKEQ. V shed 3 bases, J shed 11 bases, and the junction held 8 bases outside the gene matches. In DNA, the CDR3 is TGTGCCAGCAGCCAGGATCGGACAGGGCTTGCTTTCTTT. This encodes CASSQDRTGLAFF.

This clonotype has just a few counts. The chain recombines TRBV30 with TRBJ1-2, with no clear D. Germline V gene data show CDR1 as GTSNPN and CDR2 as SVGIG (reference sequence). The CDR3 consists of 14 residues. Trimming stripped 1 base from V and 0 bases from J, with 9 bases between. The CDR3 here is CAWSGETTNYGYTF. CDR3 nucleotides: TGTGCCTGGAGTGGAGAAACTACTAACTATGGCTACACCTTC.

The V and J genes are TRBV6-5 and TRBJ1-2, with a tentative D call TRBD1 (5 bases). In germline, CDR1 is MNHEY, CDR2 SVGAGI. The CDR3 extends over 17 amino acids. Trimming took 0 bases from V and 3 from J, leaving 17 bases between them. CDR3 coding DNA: TGTGCCAGCAGTTACTCGATGCCCGGGGCGGACCACTATGGCTACACCTTC. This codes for CASSYSMPGADHYGYTF.

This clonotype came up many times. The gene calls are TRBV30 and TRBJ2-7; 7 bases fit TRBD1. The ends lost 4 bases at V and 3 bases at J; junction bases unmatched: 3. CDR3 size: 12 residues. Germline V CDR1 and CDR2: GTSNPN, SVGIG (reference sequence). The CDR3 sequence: CAWTGGNYEQYF. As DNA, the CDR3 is TGTGCCTGGACAGGGGGAAACTACGAGCAGTACTTC. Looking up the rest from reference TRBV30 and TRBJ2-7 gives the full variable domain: SQTIHQWPATLVQPVGSPLSLECTVEGTSNPNLYWYRQAAGRGLQLLFYSVGIGQISSEVPQNLSASRPQDRQFILSSKKLLLSDSGFYLCAWTGGNYEQYFGPGTRLTVT.

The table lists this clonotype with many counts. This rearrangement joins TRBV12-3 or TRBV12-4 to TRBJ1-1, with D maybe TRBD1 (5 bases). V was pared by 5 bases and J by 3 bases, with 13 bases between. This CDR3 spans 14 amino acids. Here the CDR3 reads CASSTDRGHTEAFF. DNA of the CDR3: TGTGCCAGCAGTACGGACCGGGGCCACACTGAAGCTTTCTTT.

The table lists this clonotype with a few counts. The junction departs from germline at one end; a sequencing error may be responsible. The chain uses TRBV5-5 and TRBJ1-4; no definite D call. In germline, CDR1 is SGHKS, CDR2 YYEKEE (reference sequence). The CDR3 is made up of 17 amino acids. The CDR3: CASSQDEVQVANEKLFF. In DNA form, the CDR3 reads TGCGCCAGCAGCCAAGATGAAGTTCAGGTGGCTAATGAAAAACTGTTTTTT.

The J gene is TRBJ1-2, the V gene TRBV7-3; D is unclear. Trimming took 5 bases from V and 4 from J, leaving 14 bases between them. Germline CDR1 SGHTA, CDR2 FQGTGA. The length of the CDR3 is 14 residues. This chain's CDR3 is CASSPSPSIYGYTF. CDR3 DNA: TGTGCCAGCAGCCCGTCGCCCTCTATCTATGGCTACACCTTC.

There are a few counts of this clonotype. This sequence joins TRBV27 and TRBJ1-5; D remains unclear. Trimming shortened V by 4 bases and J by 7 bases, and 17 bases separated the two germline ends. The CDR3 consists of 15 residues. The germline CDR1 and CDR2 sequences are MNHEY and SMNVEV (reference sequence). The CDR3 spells CASSSLDGPRQPQHF. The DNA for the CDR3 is TGTGCCAGCAGTTCCCTGGACGGACCCCGGCAGCCCCAGCATTTT.

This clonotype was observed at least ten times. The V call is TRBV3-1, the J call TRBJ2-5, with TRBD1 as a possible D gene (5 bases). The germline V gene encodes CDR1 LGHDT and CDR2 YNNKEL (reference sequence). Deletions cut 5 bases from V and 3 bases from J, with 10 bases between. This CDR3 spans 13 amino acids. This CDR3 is CASSNRLEETQYF. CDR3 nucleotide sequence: TGTGCCAGCAGCAACAGGTTAGAAGAGACCCAGTACTTC.

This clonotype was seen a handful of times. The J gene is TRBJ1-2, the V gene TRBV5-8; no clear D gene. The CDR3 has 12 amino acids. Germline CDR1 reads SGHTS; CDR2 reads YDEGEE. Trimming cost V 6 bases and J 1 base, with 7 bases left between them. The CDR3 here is CASTPVNYGYTF. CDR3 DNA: TGTGCCAGCACTCCAGTTAACTATGGCTACACCTTC.

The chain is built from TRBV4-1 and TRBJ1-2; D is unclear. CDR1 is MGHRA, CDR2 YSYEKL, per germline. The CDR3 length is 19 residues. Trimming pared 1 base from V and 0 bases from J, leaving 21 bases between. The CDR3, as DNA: TGCGCCAGCAGCCAAGTGTTCCGACGGGGTGACATGCCTAACTATGGCTACACCTTC. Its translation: CASSQVFRRGDMPNYGYTF.

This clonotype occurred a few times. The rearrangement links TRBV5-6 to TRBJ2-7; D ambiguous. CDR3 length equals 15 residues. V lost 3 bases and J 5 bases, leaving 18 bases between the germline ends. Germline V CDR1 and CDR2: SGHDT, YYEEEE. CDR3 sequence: CASSSPYDTRDEQYF. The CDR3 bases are TGTGCCAGCAGCTCTCCTTATGATACAAGGGACGAGCAGTACTTC.

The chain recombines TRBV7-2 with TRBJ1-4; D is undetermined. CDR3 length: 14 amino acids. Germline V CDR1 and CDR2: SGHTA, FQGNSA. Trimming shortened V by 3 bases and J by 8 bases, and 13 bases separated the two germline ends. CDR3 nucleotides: TGTGCCAGCAGCTTCCAAGTATCTGACGAAAAACTGTTTTTT. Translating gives CASSFQVSDEKLFF.

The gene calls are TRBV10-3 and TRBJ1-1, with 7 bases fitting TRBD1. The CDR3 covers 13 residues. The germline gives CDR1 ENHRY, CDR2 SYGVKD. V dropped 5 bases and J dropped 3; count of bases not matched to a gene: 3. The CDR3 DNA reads TGTGCCATCAGTCGGGACAGCGACACTGAAGCTTTCTTT. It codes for CAISRDSDTEAFF.

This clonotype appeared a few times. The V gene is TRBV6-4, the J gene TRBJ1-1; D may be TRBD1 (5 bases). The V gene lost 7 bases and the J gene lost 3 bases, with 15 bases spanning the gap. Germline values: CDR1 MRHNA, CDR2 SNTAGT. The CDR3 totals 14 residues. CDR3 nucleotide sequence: TGTGCCAGCAAGGCAAATGGGGGGTACACTGAAGCTTTCTTT. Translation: CASKANGGYTEAFF.

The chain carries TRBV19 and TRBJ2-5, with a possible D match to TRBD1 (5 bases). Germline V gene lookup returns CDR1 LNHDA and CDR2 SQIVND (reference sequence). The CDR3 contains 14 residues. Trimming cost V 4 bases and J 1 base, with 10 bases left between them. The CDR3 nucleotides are TGTGCCAGTAGTACACACAGGCTCCAAGAGACCCAGTACTTC. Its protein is CASSTHRLQETQYF.

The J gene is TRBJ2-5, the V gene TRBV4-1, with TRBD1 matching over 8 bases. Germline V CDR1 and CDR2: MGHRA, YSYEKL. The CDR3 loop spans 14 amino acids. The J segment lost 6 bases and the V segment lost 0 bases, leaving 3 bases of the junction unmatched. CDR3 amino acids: CASSQDRGRKTQYF. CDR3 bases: TGCGCCAGCAGCCAAGACAGGGGGCGGAAGACCCAGTACTTC.

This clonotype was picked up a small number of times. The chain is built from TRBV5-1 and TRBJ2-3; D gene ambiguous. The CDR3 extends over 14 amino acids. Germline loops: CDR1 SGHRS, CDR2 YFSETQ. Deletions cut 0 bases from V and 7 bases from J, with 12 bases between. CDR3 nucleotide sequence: TGCGCCAGCAGCTTGGAAGGCCGTCTGAATACGCAGTATTTT. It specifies CASSLEGRLNTQYF.

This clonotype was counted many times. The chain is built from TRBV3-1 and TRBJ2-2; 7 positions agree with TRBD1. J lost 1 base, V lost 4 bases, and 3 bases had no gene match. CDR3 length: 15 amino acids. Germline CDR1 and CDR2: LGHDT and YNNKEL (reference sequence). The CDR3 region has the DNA TGTGCCAGCAGCCGGGGACAGCGGAACACCGGGGAGCTGTTTTTT. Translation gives CASSRGQRNTGELFF.

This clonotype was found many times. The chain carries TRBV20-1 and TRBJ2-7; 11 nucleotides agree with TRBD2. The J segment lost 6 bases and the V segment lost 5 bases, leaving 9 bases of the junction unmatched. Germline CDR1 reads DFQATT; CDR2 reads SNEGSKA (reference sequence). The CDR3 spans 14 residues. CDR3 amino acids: CSAVTLLAGGEQYF. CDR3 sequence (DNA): TGCAGTGCTGTAACTTTGCTAGCGGGGGGCGAGCAGTACTTC.

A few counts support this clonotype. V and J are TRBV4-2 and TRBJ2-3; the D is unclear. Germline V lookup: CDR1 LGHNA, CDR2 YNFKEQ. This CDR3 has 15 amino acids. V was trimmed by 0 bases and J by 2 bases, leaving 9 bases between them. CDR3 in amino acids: CASSQDPSTTDTQYF. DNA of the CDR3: TGTGCCAGCAGCCAAGATCCAAGTACCACAGATACGCAGTATTTT.